This is a list of T cell receptor beta chains from one sample in a study of control samples from healthy donors and cancer patients. Method: immunoSEQ multiplex PCR; TCRdb's copy keeps in-frame clones and lacks some. The sample carries roughly 90,000 clones, roughly 89% recorded once. Sequencing was carried out using PBMCs. Source of these receptors: a woman in her forties or fifties with colorectal cancer. Both conserved end residues are part of each CDR3. D genes are given only for firm matches. Clone size appears in some rows only: once, few, many, or a class for an expanded clone.

D gene: .
V gene: TRBV5-5
J gene: TRBJ1-1
clone size: .
CDR3 DNA: TGTGCCAGCAGCTTGGGGGACTTTGAAGCTTTCTTT
CDR3 protein: CASSLGDFEAFF

D gene: .
V gene: TRBV4-3
J gene: TRBJ2-3
clone size: .
CDR3 DNA: TGCGCCAGCAGCCAAGGGGCAGATACGCAGTATTTT
CDR3 protein: CASSQGADTQYF

D gene: .
V gene: TRBV19
J gene: TRBJ2-4
clone size: .
CDR3 DNA: TGTGCCAGCAGGGCGGGGCCGGGAAACATTCAGTACTTC
CDR3 protein: CASRAGPGNIQYF

D gene: .
V gene: TRBV5-1
J gene: TRBJ1-2
clone size: .
CDR3 DNA: TGCGCCAGCAGCTTAGGAGGGAATTATGGCTACACCTTC
CDR3 protein: CASSLGGNYGYTF

D gene: .
V gene: TRBV7-9
J gene: TRBJ2-3
clone size: .
CDR3 DNA: TGTGCCAAGGGTCAACAAAGCACAGATACGCAGTATTTT
CDR3 protein: CAKGQQSTDTQYF

D gene: TRBD1
V gene: TRBV20-1
J gene: TRBJ1-4
clone size: .
CDR3 DNA: TGCAGTGCTAGTCAGGGGGAAATTAATGAAAAACTGTTTTTT
CDR3 protein: CSASQGEINEKLFF

D gene: TRBD1
V gene: TRBV5-1
J gene: TRBJ2-5
clone size: .
CDR3 DNA: TGCGCCAGCAGCTCCCGGGACAGGGAGGAGACCCAGTACTTC
CDR3 protein: CASSSRDREETQYF

D gene: .
V gene: TRBV27
J gene: TRBJ1-4
clone size: .
CDR3 DNA: TGTGCCAGCAGTTTACGGGGTCCACAAAAACTGTTTTTT
CDR3 protein: CASSLRGPQKLFF

D gene: TRBD1
V gene: TRBV19
J gene: TRBJ1-2
clone size: few
CDR3 DNA: TGTGCCAGTATGCGGGGTGGACAGGAAGGCTACACCTTC
CDR3 protein: CASMRGGQEGYTF

D gene: .
V gene: TRBV4-1
J gene: TRBJ1-5
clone size: once
CDR3 DNA: TGCGCCAGCAGTTCGGGACTGGAGAATCAGCCCCAGCATTTT
CDR3 protein: CASSSGLENQPQHF

D gene: TRBD2
V gene: TRBV7-2
J gene: TRBJ2-1
clone size: .
CDR3 DNA: TGTGCCAGCAGCTTAAATACGGCGGGGGGGCAGAATGAGCAGTTCTTC
CDR3 protein: CASSLNTAGGQNEQFF

D gene: TRBD1
V gene: TRBV18
J gene: TRBJ1-2
clone size: .
CDR3 DNA: TGTGCCAGCTCACCAGGGACAGGGAAAACAGTGGGCTACACCTTC
CDR3 protein: CASSPGTGKTVGYTF

D gene: TRBD2
V gene: TRBV7-2
J gene: TRBJ2-1
clone size: few
CDR3 DNA: TGTGCCAGCAGCTTATCGACTAGCGGGGGGTACAATGAGCAGTTCTTC
CDR3 protein: CASSLSTSGGYNEQFF

D gene: .
V gene: TRBV7-3
J gene: TRBJ1-1
clone size: .
CDR3 DNA: TGTGCCAGCAGCCCATCACAGGGTACTGAAGCTTTCTTT
CDR3 protein: CASSPSQGTEAFF

D gene: .
V gene: TRBV5-1
J gene: TRBJ2-2
clone size: .
CDR3 DNA: TGCGCCAGCAGCTTGGCTACGGGACTCGATGGGGGGGAGCTGTTTTTT
CDR3 protein: CASSLATGLDGGELFF

D gene: .
V gene: TRBV6-2/TRBV6-3
J gene: TRBJ1-5
clone size: .
CDR3 DNA: TGTGCCAGCAGTTACTCGAGAGGTAGGGGAGACAATCAGCCCCAGCATTTT
CDR3 protein: CASSYSRGRGDNQPQHF

D gene: TRBD1
V gene: TRBV7-8
J gene: TRBJ1-4
clone size: .
CDR3 DNA: TGTGCCAGCAGCCGAGGGGCAGGGGGCTTTACTAATGAAAAACTGTTTTTT
CDR3 protein: CASSRGAGGFTNEKLFF

D gene: .
V gene: TRBV29-1
J gene: TRBJ1-2
clone size: .
CDR3 DNA: TGCAGCGCCATATGGGGGAGTGGCTACACCTTC
CDR3 protein: CSAIWGSGYTF

D gene: .
V gene: TRBV27
J gene: TRBJ2-3
clone size: .
CDR3 DNA: TGTGCCAGCAGTTTTGGAGATACGCAGTATTTT
CDR3 protein: CASSFGDTQYF

D gene: .
V gene: TRBV24-1
J gene: TRBJ2-2
clone size: .
CDR3 DNA: TGTGCCACCAGTGATGCCCGGGGCTCGAACACCGGGGAGCTGTTTTTT
CDR3 protein: CATSDARGSNTGELFF

D gene: TRBD2
V gene: TRBV20-1
J gene: TRBJ2-3
clone size: .
CDR3 DNA: TGCAGTGCTACTAGCGGGGAGGGTTTT
CDR3 protein: CSATSGEGF

D gene: .
V gene: TRBV27
J gene: TRBJ2-3
clone size: .
CDR3 DNA: TGTGCCAGCAGTCTGTACTCTACCAATACGCAGTATTTT
CDR3 protein: CASSLYSTNTQYF

D gene: .
V gene: TRBV7-3
J gene: TRBJ2-3
clone size: .
CDR3 DNA: TGTGCCAGCAGCTTAATTCCGTTCACAGATACGCAGTATTTT
CDR3 protein: CASSLIPFTDTQYF

D gene: .
V gene: TRBV24-1
J gene: TRBJ1-1
clone size: .
CDR3 DNA: TGTGCCACCAGCCCGTCCCGGGACACCTTCGGGGCTTTCTTT
CDR3 protein: CATSPSRDTFGAFF

D gene: .
V gene: TRBV19
J gene: TRBJ2-6
clone size: once
CDR3 DNA: TGTGCCTCCACCCTGGGGAACTCTGGGGCCAACGTCCTGACTTTC
CDR3 protein: CASTLGNSGANVLTF

D gene: TRBD1
V gene: TRBV29-1
J gene: TRBJ1-1
clone size: .
CDR3 DNA: TGCAGCGTTGAACTACAGGGGGATTCCACTGAAGCTTTCTTT
CDR3 protein: CSVELQGDSTEAFF

D gene: .
V gene: TRBV7-9
J gene: TRBJ1-1
clone size: .
CDR3 DNA: TGTGCCAGCAGCTCGGAAGGACGGAACACTGAAGCTTTCTTT
CDR3 protein: CASSSEGRNTEAFF

D gene: .
V gene: TRBV6-5
J gene: TRBJ1-5
clone size: .
CDR3 DNA: TGTACCAGCAGTCACAGGGTTCGTGATAGACAGCCCCAGCATTTT
CDR3 protein: CTSSHRVRDRQPQHF

D gene: .
V gene: TRBV10-1
J gene: TRBJ2-2
clone size: few
CDR3 DNA: TGCGCCAGCAGTGATCGGGGGTCGGACACCGGGGAGCTGTTTTTT
CDR3 protein: CASSDRGSDTGELFF

D gene: .
V gene: TRBV19
J gene: TRBJ1-2
clone size: once
CDR3 DNA: TGTGCCAGTAGTATCAGGCGGGGCTTCCTTCTCTACACCTTC
CDR3 protein: CASSIRRGFLLYTF

D gene: .
V gene: TRBV11-2
J gene: TRBJ2-5
clone size: .
CDR3 DNA: TGTGCCAGCAGCCCTCGAGAGACCCAGTACTTC
CDR3 protein: CASSPRETQYF

D gene: .
V gene: TRBV3-1/TRBV3-2
J gene: TRBJ1-2
clone size: .
CDR3 DNA: TGTGCCAGCAGTCACTATGAGGGGGAGGATGGCTACACCTTC
CDR3 protein: CASSHYEGEDGYTF

D gene: .
V gene: TRBV2
J gene: TRBJ1-1
clone size: .
CDR3 DNA: TGTGCCAGCAGTGTGGTGAACACTGAAGCTTTCTTT
CDR3 protein: CASSVVNTEAFF

D gene: .
V gene: TRBV19
J gene: TRBJ2-3
clone size: .
CDR3 DNA: TGTGCCAGTAGTATCCTAGGCGGTACGCAGTATTTT
CDR3 protein: CASSILGGTQYF

D gene: .
V gene: TRBV12-3/TRBV12-4
J gene: TRBJ1-5
clone size: .
CDR3 DNA: TGTGCCAGCAGTTTCGGGCAGGGACAGCCCCAGCATTTT
CDR3 protein: CASSFGQGQPQHF

D gene: .
V gene: TRBV7-8
J gene: TRBJ1-6
clone size: .
CDR3 DNA: TGTGCCAGCAGCTTTGAGAGAGTTAATTCACCCCTCCACTTT
CDR3 protein: CASSFERVNSPLHF

D gene: .
V gene: TRBV2
J gene: TRBJ1-2
clone size: .
CDR3 DNA: TGTGCCAGCAGTGAAGCGCTTCGGCAGGACGGCTACACCTTC
CDR3 protein: CASSEALRQDGYTF

D gene: TRBD1
V gene: TRBV27
J gene: TRBJ1-2
clone size: .
CDR3 DNA: TGTGCCAGCAGCCTTCTTGGGGACAGGGGGAACTATGGCTACACCTTC
CDR3 protein: CASSLLGDRGNYGYTF

D gene: TRBD2
V gene: TRBV7-2
J gene: TRBJ2-3
clone size: .
CDR3 DNA: TGTGCCAGCAGCTCTATAGCGGGGGGGCCGACAGATACGCAGTATTTT
CDR3 protein: CASSSIAGGPTDTQYF

D gene: .
V gene: TRBV6-6
J gene: TRBJ1-2
clone size: .
CDR3 DNA: TGTGCCAGCAGGCAGGGGAACTATGGCTACACCTTC
CDR3 protein: CASRQGNYGYTF

D gene: .
V gene: TRBV10-3
J gene: TRBJ1-2
clone size: .
CDR3 DNA: TGTGCCATCAGGATTGACGGGGCGGGCTACACCTTC
CDR3 protein: CAIRIDGAGYTF

D gene: .
V gene: TRBV9
J gene: TRBJ2-2
clone size: .
CDR3 DNA: TGTGCCAGCGGAGGGGGCAACCCGAACACCGGGGAGCTGTTTTTT
CDR3 protein: CASGGGNPNTGELFF

D gene: .
V gene: TRBV18
J gene: TRBJ2-3
clone size: .
CDR3 DNA: TGTGCCAGCTCACCACCGGGTCCAGATACGCAGTATTTT
CDR3 protein: CASSPPGPDTQYF

D gene: .
V gene: TRBV20-1
J gene: TRBJ1-1
clone size: .
CDR3 DNA: TGCAGTGCTGGCCACAACACTGAAGCTTTCTTT
CDR3 protein: CSAGHNTEAFF